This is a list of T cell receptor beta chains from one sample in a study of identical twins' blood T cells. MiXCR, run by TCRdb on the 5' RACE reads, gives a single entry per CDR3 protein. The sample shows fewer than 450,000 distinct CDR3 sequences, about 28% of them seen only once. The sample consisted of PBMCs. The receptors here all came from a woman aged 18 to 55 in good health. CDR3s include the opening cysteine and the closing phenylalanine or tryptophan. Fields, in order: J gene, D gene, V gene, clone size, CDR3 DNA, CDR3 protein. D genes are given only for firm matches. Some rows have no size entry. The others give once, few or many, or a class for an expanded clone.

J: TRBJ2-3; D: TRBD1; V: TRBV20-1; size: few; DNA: TGCAGTGCTAGGGGGACAGGGGCAGATACGCAGTATTTT; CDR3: CSARGTGADTQYF
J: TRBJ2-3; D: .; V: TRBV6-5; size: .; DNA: TGTGCCAGCAGGGGGGCGGGGTGGTCTGCAGATACGCAGTATTTT; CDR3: CASRGAGWSADTQYF
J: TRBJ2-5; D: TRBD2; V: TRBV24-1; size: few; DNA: TGTGCCACCAGTGATGCTAGCGGGGGGTTGGAGACCCAGTACTTC; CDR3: CATSDASGGLETQYF
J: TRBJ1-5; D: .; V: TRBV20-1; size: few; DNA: TGCAGTGCTAGAGAAGGGGCCGGCGGTCAGCCCCAGCATTTT; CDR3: CSAREGAGGQPQHF
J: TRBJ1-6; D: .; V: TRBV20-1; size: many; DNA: TGCAGTGCTAGAGATTACCAGGGGCTGGAAAATTCACCCCTCCACTTT; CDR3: CSARDYQGLENSPLHF
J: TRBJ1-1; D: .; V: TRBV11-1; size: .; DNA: TGTGCCAGCAGCGCGCACGGGAGATGGAACACTGAAGCTTTCTTT; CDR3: CASSAHGRWNTEAFF
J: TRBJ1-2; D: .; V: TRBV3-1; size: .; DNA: TGTGCCAGCAGCCAAACTGGCCCGGGTGGCTACACCTTC; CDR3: CASSQTGPGGYTF
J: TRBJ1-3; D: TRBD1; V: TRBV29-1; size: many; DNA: TGCAGCGTCCGACAACAGGGGATGACCATATATTTT; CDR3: CSVRQQGMTIYF
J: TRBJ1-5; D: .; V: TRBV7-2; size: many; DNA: TGTGCCAGCAGCCCGGTAGGGACCCACAATCAGCCCCAGCATTTT; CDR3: CASSPVGTHNQPQHF
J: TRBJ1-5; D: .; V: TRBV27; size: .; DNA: TGTGCCGCTGGGACCGACACAATGTATCAGCCCCAGCATTTT; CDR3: CAAGTDTMYQPQHF
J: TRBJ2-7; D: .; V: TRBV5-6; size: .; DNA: TGTGCCAGCAGCTTACTAGGAGTTATCGAGCAGTACTTC; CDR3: CASSLLGVIEQYF
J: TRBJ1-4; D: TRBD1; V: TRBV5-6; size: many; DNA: TGTGCCAGCAGCTCTCGGACAGGGCTCCTTGAAAAACTGTTTTTT; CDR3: CASSSRTGLLEKLFF
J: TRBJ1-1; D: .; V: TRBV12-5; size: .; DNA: TGTGCTAGTGGTTTGGTAATGGGGAACACTGAAGCTTTCTTT; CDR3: CASGLVMGNTEAFF
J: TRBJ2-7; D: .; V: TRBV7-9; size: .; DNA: TGTGCCAGCAGCTTACATTCGGGGGAGAGGGAGCAGTACTTC; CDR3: CASSLHSGEREQYF
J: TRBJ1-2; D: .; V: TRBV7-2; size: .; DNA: TGTGCCAGCAGCTTCGTCGGGGGAGACTATGGCTACACCTTC; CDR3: CASSFVGGDYGYTF
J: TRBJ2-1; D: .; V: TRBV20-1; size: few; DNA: TGCAGTGCTAGAGATCGGGGGCGGGACATGTTCTTC; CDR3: CSARDRGRDMFF
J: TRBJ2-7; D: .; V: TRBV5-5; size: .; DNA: TGTGCCAGCAGCTTGGACGGCCTTCCCGACGAGCAGTACTTC; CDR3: CASSLDGLPDEQYF
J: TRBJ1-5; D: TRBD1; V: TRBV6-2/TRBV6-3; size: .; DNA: TGTGCCAGCAGTCGCTTCGGGACAGGGTTCAATCAGCCCCAGCATTTT; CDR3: CASSRFGTGFNQPQHF
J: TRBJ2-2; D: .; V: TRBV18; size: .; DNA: TGTGCCAGCTCACCTATGGCTGGGAACACCGGGGAGCTGTTTTTT; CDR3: CASSPMAGNTGELFF
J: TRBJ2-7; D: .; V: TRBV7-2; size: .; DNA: TGTGCCAGCAGCTCCCCGGGGTTCGAGCAGTACTTC; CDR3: CASSSPGFEQYF
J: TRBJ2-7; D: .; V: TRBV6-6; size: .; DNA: TGTGCCAGCAGCTTAGGGGGGCTCTCCTACGAGCAGTACTTC; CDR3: CASSLGGLSYEQYF
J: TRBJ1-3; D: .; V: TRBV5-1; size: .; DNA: TGCGCCAGCAGCGCAGTTAACTCTGGAAACACCATATATTTT; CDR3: CASSAVNSGNTIYF
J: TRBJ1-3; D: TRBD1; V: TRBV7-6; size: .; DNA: TGTGCCAGCAGCCCAGGACAGGGGCTTTCTGGAAACACCATATATTTT; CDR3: CASSPGQGLSGNTIYF
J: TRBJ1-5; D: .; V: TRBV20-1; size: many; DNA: TGCAGTGCTATTAAGGATAGCAATCAGCCCCAGCATTTT; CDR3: CSAIKDSNQPQHF
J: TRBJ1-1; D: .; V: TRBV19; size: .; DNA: TGTGCCAGTAGTATAGAGAGGAACACTGAAGCTTTCTTT; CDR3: CASSIERNTEAFF
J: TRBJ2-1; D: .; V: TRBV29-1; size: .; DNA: TGCAGCGTTGGTAGGGGTGGTGAGCAGTTCTTC; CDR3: CSVGRGGEQFF
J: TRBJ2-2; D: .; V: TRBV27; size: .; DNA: TGTGCCAGCAGTTCCCCAGGAAGGGTAGGAGGCACCGGGGAGCTGTTTTTT; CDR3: CASSSPGRVGGTGELFF
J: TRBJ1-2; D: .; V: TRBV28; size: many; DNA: TGTGCCAGCAGTTTGGGAGCGGGGAACTATGGCTACACCTTC; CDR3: CASSLGAGNYGYTF
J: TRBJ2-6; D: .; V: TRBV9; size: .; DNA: TGTGCCAGCAGCGTAGCAGGGTTAACTGGGGCCAACGTCCTGACTTTC; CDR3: CASSVAGLTGANVLTF
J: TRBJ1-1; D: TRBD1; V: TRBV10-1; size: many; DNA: TGCGCCAGCGGGGACAGGGGAAACACTGAAGCTTTCTTT; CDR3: CASGDRGNTEAFF
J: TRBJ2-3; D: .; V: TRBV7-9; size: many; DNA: TGTGCCAGCAGCGGTAATACGCAGTATTTT; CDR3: CASSGNTQYF
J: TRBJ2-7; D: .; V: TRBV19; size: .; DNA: TGTGCCAGTAGTATTTCAACGGACTCCTACGAGCAGTACTTC; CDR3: CASSISTDSYEQYF
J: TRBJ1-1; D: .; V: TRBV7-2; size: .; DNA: TGTGCCAGCAGCTTATGGGGAGTAAACACTGAAGCTTTCTTT; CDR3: CASSLWGVNTEAFF
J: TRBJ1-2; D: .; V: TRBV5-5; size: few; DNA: TGTGCCAGCAGCTTGACCGGCCGGACCACTGATGGCTACACCTTC; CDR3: CASSLTGRTTDGYTF
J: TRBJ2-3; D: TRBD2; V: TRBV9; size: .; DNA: TGTGCCAGCAGCGGTGGCGGGAGTAGCACAGATACACAGTATTTT; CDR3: CASSGGGSSTDTQYF
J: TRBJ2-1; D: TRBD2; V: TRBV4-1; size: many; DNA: TGCGCCAGCAGCCACCCGGGACTAGCGTACACTAGCTCCTACAATGAGCAGTTCTTC; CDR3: CASSHPGLAYTSSYNEQFF
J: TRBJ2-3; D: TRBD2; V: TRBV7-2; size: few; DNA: TGTGCCAGCAGCTCAGTCTATCTCGCGGGGGTCACAGATACGCAGTATTTT; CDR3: CASSSVYLAGVTDTQYF
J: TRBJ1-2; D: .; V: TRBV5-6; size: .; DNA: TGTGCCAGCAGCTTGGTTCTCAACCCGGGAGGCTACACCTTC; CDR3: CASSLVLNPGGYTF
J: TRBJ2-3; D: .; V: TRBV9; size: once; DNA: TGTGCCAGCAGCGCCCACAGCCCAGATACGCAGTATTTT; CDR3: CASSAHSPDTQYF
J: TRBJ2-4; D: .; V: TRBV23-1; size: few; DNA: TGCGCCAGCAGTCAATCTAGAGTTCCCTTAGCCAAAAACATTCAGTACTTC; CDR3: CASSQSRVPLAKNIQYF
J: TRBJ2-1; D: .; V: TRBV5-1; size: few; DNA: TGCGCCAGCAGCAGGGACCCGGCTAATGAGCAGTTCTTC; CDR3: CASSRDPANEQFF
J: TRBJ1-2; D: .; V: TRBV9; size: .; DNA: TGTGCCAACAGCGAAACCTTCGGCCACGAGGGCTACACCTTC; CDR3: CANSETFGHEGYTF
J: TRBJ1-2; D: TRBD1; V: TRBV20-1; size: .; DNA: TGCAGTGTAATGACAGGGACTCGTGTTGGCTACACCTTC; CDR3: CSVMTGTRVGYTF
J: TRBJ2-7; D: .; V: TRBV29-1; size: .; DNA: TGCAGCGTTGTGTCTGTCGGCGAGAAGTACTTC; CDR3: CSVVSVGEKYF
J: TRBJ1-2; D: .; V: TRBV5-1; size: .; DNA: TGCGCCAGCAGCATGGGGCCAAGCTATGGCTACACCTTC; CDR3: CASSMGPSYGYTF
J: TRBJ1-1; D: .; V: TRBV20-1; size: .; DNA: TGCAGTGCTAGGCCGATGGCAGGCACCGAAGCTTTCTTT; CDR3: CSARPMAGTEAFF
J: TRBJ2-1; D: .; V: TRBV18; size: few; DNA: TGTGCCAGCTCACCGCTGACAGCCAGCTCCTACAATGAGCAGTTCTTC; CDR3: CASSPLTASSYNEQFF
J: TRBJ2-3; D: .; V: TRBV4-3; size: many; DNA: TGCGCCAGCAGCCAAGATCACAGGGTAAAAGATACGCAGTATTTT; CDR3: CASSQDHRVKDTQYF
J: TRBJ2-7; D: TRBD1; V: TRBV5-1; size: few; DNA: TGCGCCAGCAGCTTGGTTACAGGGGGCGACTACGAGCAGTACTTC; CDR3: CASSLVTGGDYEQYF
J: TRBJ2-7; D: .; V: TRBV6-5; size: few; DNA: TGTGCCAGCAGCAACGTGCTTGGGGGACCCTACGAGCAGTACTTC; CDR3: CASSNVLGGPYEQYF
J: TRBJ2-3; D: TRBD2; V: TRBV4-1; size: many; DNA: TGCGCCAGCAGCCAAGTCCGACTAGCGGGAAGCACAGATACGCAGTATTTT; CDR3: CASSQVRLAGSTDTQYF
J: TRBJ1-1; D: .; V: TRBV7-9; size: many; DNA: TGTGCCAGCAGCCAAGGGCAGACTGAAGCTTTCTTT; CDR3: CASSQGQTEAFF
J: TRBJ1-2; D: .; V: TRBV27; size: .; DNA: TGTGCCAGCAGTTTGATCCGGGGTGAAGGCTACACCTTC; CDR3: CASSLIRGEGYTF
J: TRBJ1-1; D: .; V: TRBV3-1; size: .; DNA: TGTGCCAGTGGAATGGGGGGGCTGACTGGAGCTTTCTTT; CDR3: CASGMGGLTGAFF